The 21 T cell receptor beta chains presented below share a single source sample, sequenced in a study of shared clonotypes between healthy human individuals (dated by TCRdb to 2020 to 2022). Preparation of the library involved the immunoSEQ multiplex PCR assay. The immuneACCESS repertoire file appears here via TCRdb, limited to in-frame rearrangements. These files lack a portion of the clones; in checked studies, under half of the deficit traces to unresolved V genes, and the cause of the others is not known. The sample table lists roughly 2.2 million clones, just over 90% of them with a count of one. The top ten hold 0.39% of the sample. The specimen sequenced was naive CD4+ T cells from PBMCs. The sample's cell subset or site label, decoded: CD45RA+ positively selected. The receptors come from a man younger than 35 in good health. Some clones in this sample may be carry-over from other donors' samples.

The rearrangement links TRBV30 to TRBJ1-6; D is ambiguous. The CDR3 spans 15 residues. CDR1 and CDR2 (germline): GTSNPN, SVGIG (reference sequence). Between the trimmed V and J ends, which lost 0 bases and 10 bases, there was a span of 16 bases. CDR3 loop: CAWSVEILWNSPLHF. In DNA form, the CDR3 reads TGTGCCTGGAGTGTGGAGATACTTTGGAACTCACCCCTCCACTTT.

The chain employs TRBV7-3 and TRBJ2-5; possible D gene TRBD1, 6 bases. This CDR3 has 15 amino acids. Deletions cut 5 bases from V and 5 bases from J, with 18 bases between. The germline V gene encodes CDR1 SGHTA and CDR2 FQGTGA. The CDR3 DNA reads TGTGCCAGCAGCGCAGACCCAGGGGTCGGGGAGACCCAGTACTTC. This codes for CASSADPGVGETQYF. The complete variable domain, with remaining parts taken from reference TRBV7-3 and TRBJ2-5, reads GAGVSQTPSNKVTEKGKYVELRCDPISGHTALYWYRQSLGQGPEFLIYFQGTGAADDSGLPNDRFFAVRPEGSVSTLKIQRTERGDSAVYLCASSADPGVGETQYFGPGTRLLVL.

This chain joins TRBV30 and TRBJ2-7, with D unclear. The V gene lost 0 bases and the J gene lost 3 bases, with 9 bases spanning the gap. CDR3 length: 13 residues. The germline gives CDR1 GTSNPN, CDR2 SVGIG (reference sequence). Here the CDR3 reads CAWSVLSHYEQYF. In nucleotides, the CDR3 is TGTGCCTGGAGTGTACTTTCCCACTACGAGCAGTACTTC. Looking up the rest from reference TRBV30 and TRBJ2-7 gives the full variable domain: SQTIHQWPATLVQPVGSPLSLECTVEGTSNPNLYWYRQAAGRGLQLLFYSVGIGQISSEVPQNLSASRPQDRQFILSSKKLLLSDSGFYLCAWSVLSHYEQYFGPGTRLTVT.

The chain uses TRBV7-3 and TRBJ2-7, with D perhaps TRBD1 (6 bases). Trimming shortened V by 5 bases and J by 2 bases, and 10 bases separated the two germline ends. Per the germline V gene, CDR1 is SGHTA and CDR2 is FQGTGA. There are 13 residues in the CDR3. As DNA, the CDR3 is TGTGCCAGCAGCACAGGGCCTACCTACGAGCAGTACTTC. This gives the protein CASSTGPTYEQYF.

Worth noting for this clone: Different DNA sequences within this sample yield the same CDR3. The rearrangement joins TRBV5-1 to TRBJ2-3; D may match TRBD1 or TRBD2 (5 bases each). V dropped 3 bases and J dropped 2 bases, with 13 bases sitting between them. Germline-derived CDR1 and CDR2 are SGHRS and YFSETQ. The CDR3 covers 15 residues. The CDR3 sequence: CASSSGRPATDTQYF. The CDR3 DNA reads TGCGCCAGCAGCTCGGGACGGCCCGCCACAGATACGCAGTATTTT.

This chain uses TRBV7-9 with TRBJ2-7; 7 positions agree with TRBD2. The CDR3 has 14 amino acids. Germline lookup yields CDR1 SEHNR and CDR2 FQNEAQ (reference sequence). With V trimmed by 6 bases and J by 2 bases, 7 bases remained unmatched. CDR3 region: CASRPSGGAYEQYF. The CDR3 DNA follows: TGTGCCAGCAGACCCAGTGGGGGGGCCTACGAGCAGTACTTC.

The V gene is TRBV28, the J gene TRBJ1-4; perhaps TRBD1 as D (5 bases). Deletions cut 1 base from V and 0 bases from J, with 15 bases between. The CDR3 contains 18 residues. Germline CDR1 reads MDHEN; CDR2 reads SYDVKM. The CDR3: CASSLSSGTFATNEKLFF. The CDR3, as DNA: TGTGCCAGCAGTTTATCCTCCGGGACGTTTGCAACTAATGAAAAACTGTTTTTT.

V gene TRBV28 combines with J gene TRBJ2-4; the match to TRBD2 covers 8 bases. The J segment lost 1 base and the V segment lost 4 bases, leaving 6 bases of the junction unmatched. Germline CDR1 and CDR2: MDHEN and SYDVKM. The length of the CDR3 is 16 residues. CDR3 sequence reads: CASSSGGATAKNIQYF. In DNA, the CDR3 is TGTGCCAGCAGTTCGGGAGGGGCTACGGCCAAAAACATTCAGTACTTC.

The chain couples TRBV5-1 to TRBJ2-5; 12 bases align to TRBD2. Germline V gives CDR1 SGHRS, CDR2 YFSETQ. V was pared by 3 bases and J by 1 base, with 4 bases of the junction left unmatched. The CDR3 covers 16 residues. The CDR3 DNA sequence: TGCGCCAGCAGCTACCTAGCGGGAGGGATCCAAGAGACCCAGTACTTC. Its translation: CASSYLAGGIQETQYF.

The V gene is TRBV9, the J gene TRBJ2-3; 12 positions agree with TRBD1. The CDR3 has 15 residues. From germline, CDR1 is SGDLS and CDR2 YYNGEE. The V segment lost 6 bases and the J segment 8 bases; nucleotides outside the gene matches: 10. CDR3 protein: CASTPGTGGRVTQYF. Written as DNA, the CDR3 is TGTGCCAGCACCCCCGGGACAGGGGGCCGCGTTACGCAGTATTTT.

V gene TRBV5-6 combines with J gene TRBJ1-6, with D perhaps matching TRBD1 (5 bases). The V and J ends lost 4 bases and 0 bases respectively, with 14 bases between them. CDR3 length: 17 residues. The germline CDR1 and CDR2 sequences are SGHDT and YYEEEE. CDR3 region: CASSARQTSSYNSPLHF. DNA for the CDR3: TGTGCCAGCAGCGCCCGACAGACGAGCTCCTATAATTCACCCCTCCACTTT. The full variable domain, in which reference TRBV5-6 and TRBJ1-6 provide the parts outside the CDR3, is DAGVTQSPTHLIKTRGQQVTLRCSPKSGHDTVSWYQQALGQGPQFIFQYYEEEERQRGNFPDRFSGHQFPNYSSELNVNALLLGDSALYLCASSARQTSSYNSPLHFGNGTRLTVT.

The chain carries TRBV6-6 and TRBJ1-2; D gene uncertain. Germline values: CDR1 MNHNY, CDR2 SVGAGI (reference sequence). The V gene lost 2 bases and the J gene lost 4 bases, with 8 bases spanning the gap. There are 13 residues in the CDR3. CDR3 nucleotides: TGTGCCAGCAGTTACGGGGATTTCTATGGCTACACCTTC. This gives the protein CASSYGDFYGYTF.

In DNA, the CDR3 is TGTGCCAGCAGCAAAGCGGGGAGCCCGGGGAGAGAGCAGTACTTC. Amino acid sequence: CASSKAGSPGREQYF. The genes are TRBV21-1 and TRBJ2-7; the D call of TRBD2 is as the table states it, not checked on the DNA. TRBV21-1 counts as a pseudogene. The CDR3 is 15 amino acids.

This chain connects TRBV25-1 to TRBJ1-4; no clear D. CDR1 and CDR2 from the germline V gene are MGHDK and SYGVNS. This CDR3 spans 13 amino acids. V was pared by 4 bases and J by 7 bases, with 10 bases between. Here the CDR3 DNA reads TGTGCCAGCAGTGGCCCCTTCATTGAAAAACTGTTTTTT. Its protein product is CASSGPFIEKLFF.

V usage is TRBV5-1 and J usage is TRBJ2-5, with D perhaps given as TRBD1 or TRBD2 (6 bases each). The V gene lost 1 base and the J gene lost 5 bases, with 15 bases spanning the gap. CDR1 and CDR2 (germline): SGHRS, YFSETQ. CDR3 length equals 15 residues. The CDR3 DNA reads as TGCGCCAGCAGCTTGCAATCCGGGGGCGGGGAGACCCAGTACTTC. It specifies CASSLQSGGGETQYF.

This chain links TRBV5-1 with TRBJ2-6, with D perhaps TRBD1 or TRBD2 (5 bases each). CDR1 is SGHRS and CDR2 is YFSETQ in the germline V gene. The V end was cut by 7 bases, the J end by 0 bases, with 14 bases between. The CDR3 sequence is 16 residues long. CDR3 amino acids: CASHRDGSSGANVLTF. The CDR3 region has the DNA TGCGCCAGCCACCGGGACGGTAGCTCTGGGGCCAACGTCCTGACTTTC.

The J gene is TRBJ2-5, the V gene TRBV7-2; 14 nucleotides match TRBD2. V lost 5 bases to trimming and J lost 3 bases; unmatched junction nucleotides: 2. Germline values: CDR1 SGHTA, CDR2 FQGNSA. The CDR3 sequence is 15 residues long. The CDR3 DNA reads TGTGCCAGCAGCACGGGACTAGCGGGAGAAGAGACCCAGTACTTC. This sequence encodes CASSTGLAGEETQYF.

This clone was found a few times. V is TRBV19 and J is TRBJ1-2; D is uncertain. Between the trimmed V and J ends, which lost 3 bases and 1 base, there was a span of 9 bases. The CDR3 has 14 residues. The germline CDR1 and CDR2 sequences are LNHDA and SQIVND (reference sequence). CDR3 nucleotides: TGTGCCAGTAGTATTCGGTCAGGTAACTATGGCTACACCTTC. This encodes CASSIRSGNYGYTF.

The chain joins TRBV28 to TRBJ2-1, with D possibly matching TRBD2 (8 bases). V was pared by 7 bases and J by 4 bases, with 20 bases between. The germline V gene encodes CDR1 MDHEN and CDR2 SYDVKM. The CDR3 runs to 16 residues. CDR3 sequence: CASTSGGGSFYNEQFF. As DNA, the CDR3 is TGTGCCAGCACCTCGGGAGGGGGCAGCTTTTACAATGAGCAGTTCTTC.

Remarks on this clone: Other DNA sequences in the sample encode the same CDR3. The chain combines TRBV7-2 with TRBJ2-7; D is undetermined. Germline V gene lookup returns CDR1 SGHTA and CDR2 FQGNSA. The CDR3 has 12 residues. Trimming stripped 5 bases from V and 1 base from J, with 6 bases between. This chain's CDR3 is CASSRQSYEQYF. CDR3 bases: TGTGCCAGCAGCCGACAATCCTACGAGCAGTACTTC.

The rearrangement links TRBV7-9 to TRBJ2-5; possible D gene TRBD1, 5 bases. CDR1 and CDR2 from the germline V gene are SEHNR and FQNEAQ (reference sequence). CDR3 length equals 14 residues. Trimming took 2 bases from V and 5 from J, leaving 12 bases between them. The CDR3 nucleotides read TGTGCCAGCAGCTTAATTAGGGGTGGGGAGACCCAGTACTTC. This sequence encodes CASSLIRGGETQYF.